This T cell receptor beta chain is drawn from a study of tumor-infiltrating lymphocytes in primary liver carcinoma. Study background: In every tissue type, samples returned a similar yield of roughly 3.65 to 8 million productive TCRbeta reads. Study-level points and caveats: The study found a significantly higher top-250-clone fraction in tumors than in blood (p = 0.039). Tumor-blood pairs (like tumor-adjacent pairs) overlapped less than tumor region pairs did.

This clonotype occurred once. Its target is unknown. A read error may produce the germline difference seen at one junction end. Co-extracting RNA and DNA was done with about 17-31 mg of unsorted bulk tissue as input. Surgeons resected the patients' primary liver carcinomas. Starting from approximately 470 ng of total RNA, TCR beta cDNA was produced with a primer in the constant region. What produced the TCR beta libraries was three nested multiplex PCR rounds using slightly modified ARM-PCR. Two initial PCR rounds of around 9 cycles each paired TRBV1-TRBV30 forward primers with a C-beta reverse primer. From the multiplex PCR reads, TCRdb called clonotypes with MiXCR, one entry per CDR3 protein. Of 100,000 or so distinct CDR3 sequences in the sample, 80% to 85% are singletons; the top ten hold 15% to 25%. The CDR3 runs to 15 residues. From germline, CDR1 is SGHAT and CDR2 FQDESV (reference sequence).

The sample comprised liver tumor tissue from sampling region 3. As for subset: tumor region T3, left-lateral pole. The chain is built from TRBV11-1 and TRBJ2-2; the D gene is possibly TRBD1 (5 bases). The source is a man aged 35-49 years with primary liver carcinoma and hepatitis B virus infection. CDR3 in amino acids: CASNYTGPFSWELFF. The DNA of the CDR3 is TGTGCCAGCAACTATACAGGACCTTTCTCCTGGGAACTGTTTTTT.